This T cell receptor beta chain originates from a study of blood T cell repertoires in COVID-19. Study information: COVID-19 samples from acute and convalescent phases originated in the United States, Italy and Spain. Sample material is recorded as cDNA or gDNA derived from T cells, B-cell-depleted T cells, or PBMCs.

Trimming stripped 0 bases from V and 6 bases from J, with 6 bases between. The CDR3 consists of 12 residues. The germline gives CDR1 SGHNT, CDR2 YENEEA. Authors' processing steps: Counts of nucleated cells, estimated from reference gene primer amplification, were obtained. Sequenced by immunoSEQ multiplex PCR; TCRdb stores in-frame clones only, minus some. The V and J calls and clone size are taken from that table; D and trimming were inferred from the DNA. This sample carries around 190,000 clones, roughly nine tenths of them seen once, and the ten largest clones take 1.9%. The receptor's source is a man aged 18 to 30 who had recovered from COVID-19. This chain links TRBV11-3 with TRBJ2-7; TRBD1 is a possible D gene (6 bases). The sequencing sample was made of peripheral blood. CDR3 amino acids: CASSLEGGEQYF. As DNA, the CDR3 is TGTGCCAGCAGCTTAGAAGGGGGCGAGCAGTACTTC.